The 20 T cell receptor beta chains listed next were all sequenced from one sample in a study of T cell responses to AZD1222 COVID-19 vaccine. Data came from immunoSEQ multiplex PCR; TCRdb stores just in-frame clones and leaves some out. The sample consists of 95,000 to 110,000 clones, around nine tenths of them appearing once. This sample comprised peripheral blood, obtained 28 days after the second AZD1222 dose. These TCRs come from an adult who received the AZD1222 COVID-19 vaccine.

V is TRBV14 and J is TRBJ2-1; the match to TRBD2 covers 10 bases. The CDR3 is 19 residues long. CDR1 SGHDN and CDR2 FVKESK come from the germline V gene. Trimming at V came to 0 bases and at J to 0 bases, leaving 8 bases not matched to a gene. This chain's CDR3 is CASSQDWSTSGTSYNEQFF. As DNA, the CDR3 is TGTGCCAGCAGCCAAGATTGGTCTACTAGCGGGACCTCCTACAATGAGCAGTTCTTC.

This clone was found a few times. This chain uses TRBV27 with TRBJ1-1; 8 nucleotides match TRBD1. The CDR3 is 17 amino acids. In germline, CDR1 is MNHEY, CDR2 SMNVEV (reference sequence). With V trimmed by 5 bases and J by 2 bases, 13 bases remained unmatched. This chain's CDR3 is CASSKGQVFLYNTEAFF. CDR3 in DNA: TGTGCCAGCAGTAAGGGACAGGTCTTCCTTTATAACACTGAAGCTTTCTTT.

This clone was seen a few times. This rearrangement joins TRBV13 to TRBJ2-7, with D maybe TRBD2 (5 bases). V lost 4 bases and J lost 0, with 19 bases in between. Germline V gives CDR1 PRHDT, CDR2 FYEKMQ (reference sequence). This CDR3 comprises 17 residues. Here the CDR3 reads CASSSGNGEISSYEQYF. The CDR3 region has the DNA TGTGCCAGCAGCTCCGGTAACGGGGAAATAAGCTCCTACGAGCAGTACTTC.

The chain couples TRBV7-2 to TRBJ1-6, with D tentatively TRBD1 (5 bases). This CDR3 region has 14 residues. Trimming took off 5 bases at V and 10 bases at J, with 15 bases between the two ends. Germline V gives CDR1 SGHTA, CDR2 FQGNSA. The CDR3 sequence is CASSPRGGRSPLHF. CDR3 bases: TGTGCCAGCAGCCCCCGTGGGGGGAGGTCACCCCTCCACTTT.

The table lists this clone with a count of one. The chain uses TRBV2 and TRBJ2-1; D ambiguous. The V gene lost 4 bases and the J gene lost 2 bases, with 6 bases spanning the gap. This CDR3 is 13 amino acids long. Germline assignment: CDR1 SNHLY and CDR2 FYNNEI. CDR3 in amino acids: CASSGTAYNEQFF. CDR3 DNA sequence: TGTGCCAGCAGTGGGACGGCCTACAATGAGCAGTTCTTC.

This chain links TRBV2 with TRBJ1-1; D ambiguous. The CDR3 is 14 amino acids. Germline values: CDR1 SNHLY, CDR2 FYNNEI. Trimming took 3 bases from V and 0 from J, leaving 8 bases between them. The CDR3, as DNA: TGTGCCAGCAGTGATCGGGTCATGAACACTGAAGCTTTCTTT. The encoded protein is CASSDRVMNTEAFF.

The rearrangement links TRBV19 to TRBJ1-5; TRBD1 agrees at 9 bases. V dropped 7 bases and J dropped 5; count of bases not matched to a gene: 3. Germline V lookup: CDR1 LNHDA, CDR2 SQIVND (reference sequence). This CDR3 contains 13 residues. The CDR3 protein is CASKDRGDQPQHF. Written as DNA, the CDR3 is TGTGCCAGTAAGGACAGGGGTGATCAGCCCCAGCATTTT. The entire variable domain, with the rest obtained from reference TRBV19 and TRBJ1-5, is as follows: DGGITQSPKYLFRKEGQNVTLSCEQNLNHDAMYWYRQDPGQGLRLIYYSQIVNDFQKGDIAEGYSVSREKKESFPLTVTSAQKNPTAFYLCASKDRGDQPQHFGDGTRLSIL.

This chain uses TRBV6-1 with TRBJ2-2; 8 bases line up with TRBD1. V gave up 4 bases and J gave up 6 bases; unmatched junction bases: 10. The CDR3 sequence is 16 residues long. From germline, CDR1 is MNHNS and CDR2 SASEGT. CDR3 coding DNA: TGTGCCAGCAGTGCGACAGGGGAAGGGATAGCCGGGGAGCTGTTTTTT. Its translation: CASSATGEGIAGELFF.

CDR3 loop: CASSHGRGGAEAFF. As DNA, the CDR3 is TGTGCCAGCAGCCATGGCAGGGGAGGGGCTGAAGCTTTCTTT. This rearrangement joins TRBV3-1 (or the pseudogene TRBV3-2) to TRBJ1-1; tentatively, D is TRBD1 (6 bases). CDR1 is LGHDT and CDR2 is YNNKEL in the germline V gene (reference sequence). V shed 3 bases and J shed 6 bases, with 14 bases lying between them. This CDR3 contains 14 residues.

This chain uses TRBV18 with TRBJ2-2; perhaps TRBD2 as D (6 bases). With 6 bases removed from V and 0 bases from J, the gap between germline ends came to 11 bases. The CDR3 sequence is 15 residues long. Looked up from germline, CDR1 is KGHSH and CDR2 is LQKENI. The CDR3 DNA sequence: TGTGCCAGCTCCGAACTAGCCGCGAACACCGGGGAGCTGTTTTTT. This sequence encodes CASSELAANTGELFF.

DNA of the CDR3: TGCAGCGTTGGAACTTTCTTATCCTACGAGCAGTACTTC. This codes for CSVGTFLSYEQYF. The rearrangement uses TRBV29-1 and TRBJ2-7; D is uncertain. The germline V gene encodes CDR1 SQVTM and CDR2 ANQGSEA. V lost 4 bases to trimming and J lost 1 base, with 11 bases between them. The CDR3 sequence is 13 residues long.

The chain employs TRBV19 and TRBJ1-1; possibly TRBD1 for D (5 bases). This CDR3 contains 15 residues. V gave up 6 bases and J gave up 2 bases, with 16 bases separating them. Germline V gene sequence: CDR1 LNHDA, CDR2 SQIVND (reference sequence). The CDR3 region has the DNA TGTGCCAGTAGACCCTTAGACAGAGACAACACTGAAGCTTTCTTT. Translated, it gives CASRPLDRDNTEAFF.

This clone was detected only a few times. This rearrangement joins TRBV7-9 to TRBJ2-1, with TRBD2 matching 7 bases. Germline V gives CDR1 SEHNR, CDR2 FQNEAQ (reference sequence). Trimming cost V 7 bases and J 8 bases; bases outside gene matches: 14. This CDR3 spans 15 amino acids. The CDR3 is CASIKLGGSADEQFF. The CDR3, as DNA: TGTGCCAGCATCAAACTGGGCGGGAGCGCCGATGAGCAGTTCTTC. Variable domain in full (rest from reference TRBV7-9 and TRBJ2-1): DTGVSQNPRHKITKRGQNVTFRCDPISEHNRLYWYRQTLGQGPEFLTYFQNEAQLEKSRLLSDRFSAERPKGSFSTLEIQRTEQGDSAMYLCASIKLGGSADEQFFGPGTRLTVL.

CDR3 sequence: CASSFGRGNQPQHF. The CDR3 nucleotides read TGTGCCAGCAGTTTCGGCAGGGGCAATCAGCCCCAGCATTTT. This chain uses TRBV28 with TRBJ1-5, with D possibly TRBD1 on 5 matching bases. Trimming left V 3 bases short and J 2 bases short, with 8 bases between. This CDR3 comprises 14 residues. Germline assignment: CDR1 MDHEN and CDR2 SYDVKM. Using reference TRBV28 and TRBJ1-5 for the parts outside the CDR3, the full variable domain is DVKVTQSSRYLVKRTGEKVFLECVQDMDHENMFWYRQDPGLGLRLIYFSYDVKMKEKGDIPEGYSVSREKKERFSLILESASTNQTSMYLCASSFGRGNQPQHFGDGTRLSIL.

CDR3 in amino acids: CASSGVLGGTGELFF. CDR3 sequence (DNA): TGTGCCAGCAGTGGAGTCCTTGGTGGCACCGGGGAGCTGTTTTTT. The chain combines TRBV2 with TRBJ2-2; D remains ambiguous. This CDR3 spans 15 amino acids. The V gene lost 4 bases and the J gene lost 4 bases, with 13 bases spanning the gap. Germline V gene lookup returns CDR1 SNHLY and CDR2 FYNNEI.

The V and J genes are TRBV19 and TRBJ2-1, with 12 bases that match TRBD2. V gave up 6 bases and J gave up 2 bases; unmatched junction bases: 5. Germline V lookup: CDR1 LNHDA, CDR2 SQIVND (reference sequence). The CDR3 has 16 amino acids. CDR3 in DNA: TGTGCCAGTAGGACGACTAGCGGGGGCACCTACAATGAGCAGTTCTTC. Translation: CASRTTSGGTYNEQFF.

This clone was recorded only once. Here the CDR3 reads CASSWDYSYEQYF. CDR3 sequence (DNA): TGTGCCAGCAGCTGGGACTATTCTTACGAGCAGTACTTC. V gene TRBV7-2 combines with J gene TRBJ2-7, with 7 positions matching TRBD2. Trimming cost V 4 bases and J 4 bases; bases outside gene matches: 4. Germline CDR1 and CDR2: SGHTA and FQGNSA. The length of the CDR3 is 13 residues. Full variable domain (missing parts from reference TRBV7-2 and TRBJ2-7): GAGVSQSPSNKVTEKGKDVELRCDPISGHTALYWYRQSLGQGLEFLIYFQGNSAPDKSGLPSDRFSAERTGGSVSTLTIQRTQQEDSAVYLCASSWDYSYEQYFGPGTRLTVT.

The CDR3 nucleotides read TGCGCCAGCAGCCAAGATCGCCGATGGCCCCAGCATTTT. Residues: CASSQDRRWPQHF. The chain carries TRBV4-3 and TRBJ1-5; D not certain. Trimming took off 0 bases at V and 9 bases at J, with 9 bases between the two ends. This CDR3 has 13 amino acids. Germline V gene lookup returns CDR1 LGHNA and CDR2 YSLEER.

The chain employs TRBV10-2 and TRBJ1-5; TRBD1 matches 8 bases. V trimming: 10 bases; J trimming: 3 bases; junction bases outside the gene matches: 14. The CDR3 runs to 16 residues. The germline CDR1 and CDR2 sequences are WSHSY and SAAADI. CDR3 sequence (DNA): TGCGCCACCACCCTAGAGGACAGGGTTTCCAATCAGCCCCAGCATTTT. This sequence encodes CATTLEDRVSNQPQHF.

The chain joins TRBV25-1 to TRBJ2-7; no definite D call. Germline V gives CDR1 MGHDK, CDR2 SYGVNS. This CDR3 has 13 residues. CDR3 sequence reads: CAQQEDTFYEQYF. The CDR3, as DNA: TGTGCTCAGCAAGAAGACACCTTCTACGAGCAGTACTTC.